The clone carrying this T cell receptor beta chain was counted a single time. Its specificity is not known. The data stem from a study of T cell responses to AZD1222 COVID-19 vaccine. Germline values: CDR1 SGHTA, CDR2 FQGNSA. Trimming removed 0 bases from V and 3 bases from J; junction bases left unmatched: 3. The CDR3 runs to 16 residues. Study-wide points: Per reports, nearly half of all spike-specific TCRs target regions that are unmutated in variants. Regions 160-218 and 743-854 dominated among vaccine-associated CD4 TCRs spanning spike.

Repertoires were generated with immunoSEQ multiplex PCR, while TCRdb's copy carries only in-frame clones and drops some. The repertoire has 80,000 to 100,000 clones, approximately 85% of them found once; the top ten carry over 10%. The sequence was obtained from an adult who received the AZD1222 COVID-19 vaccine. This chain uses TRBV7-2 with TRBJ1-3; 9 bases map to TRBD1. The sample in question was peripheral blood, obtained 28 days after the second AZD1222 dose. The CDR3 sequence is CASSLAQGALGNTIYF. The CDR3 DNA reads as TGTGCCAGCAGCTTAGCACAGGGGGCGCTTGGAAACACCATATATTTT.